This T cell receptor (beta chain) stems from a study of Ad26.COV2.S vaccination and SARS-CoV-2 variants. Across the study: Intramuscular Ad26.COV2.S at 5x10^10 or 1x10^11 viral particles.

Note on this clone: Its target is unknown.

The table came from immunoSEQ multiplex PCR; TCRdb's copy has only in-frame clones and leaves some out. The repertoire consists of 300,000 to 450,000 clones, with roughly 84% occurring once and the leading ten covering approximately 3.5%. Germline V gene data show CDR1 as GTSNPN and CDR2 as SVGIG (reference sequence). The ends lost 8 bases at V and 4 bases at J; junction bases unmatched: 5. The CDR3 runs to 14 residues. General study findings and limits: Among vaccine recipients, spike-specific TCR breadth exceeded that of placebo recipients. Reportedly, spike-specific CD8+ and CD4+ T cell responses achieved substantial breadth once vaccination had taken place.

Treatment meaning: 15 to 20 received Ad26.COV2.S at low or high dose, single or two shots; 5 received placebo; per-sample allocation not given. Sampling happened 63 days after the first vaccine or placebo injection. This clonotype was sampled from a person aged 18-65 years who received the Ad26.COV2.S COVID-19 vaccine or a placebo. J is TRBJ2-2 and V is TRBV30, with TRBD2 matching over 12 bases. Material: peripheral blood, obtained in a trial of Ad26.COV2.S vaccine versus placebo. The CDR3 nucleotides read TGTGCCGCGATACTAGCGGGGGGCACCGGGGAGCTGTTTTTT. Its translation: CAAILAGGTGELFF. The full variable domain, its missing parts supplied by reference TRBV30 and TRBJ2-2, is SQTIHQWPATLVQPVGSPLSLECTVEGTSNPNLYWYRQAAGRGLQLLFYSVGIGQISSEVPQNLSASRPQDRQFILSSKKLLLSDSGFYLCAAILAGGTGELFFGEGSRLTVL.